The entry below describes one T cell receptor beta chain. The germline V gene encodes CDR1 LNHDA and CDR2 SQIVND (reference sequence). V was clipped by 7 bases and J by 7 bases, with 17 bases between them. The CDR3 totals 14 residues. Clones were sequenced by immunoSEQ multiplex PCR, and TCRdb holds only the in-frame ones, with some missing. The sample holds around 18,000 clones; about 88% are singletons and the top ten take about 13%. The sample comes from a study of blood T cell repertoires in COVID-19. Study information: Whether acute or convalescent, the COVID-19 samples came from the United States, Italy and Spain. Nucleic acid was either cDNA or gDNA, and it came from T cells, B-cell-depleted T cells, or PBMCs.

V and J are TRBV19 and TRBJ2-1; maybe TRBD2 (6 bases). Sequencing input: peripheral blood. The clonotype was recovered from a man between 60 and 75 years old with active COVID-19. CDR3 bases: TGTGCCAGTAAGTGGGGAGGACAAACGAATGAGCAGTTCTTC. Protein product: CASKWGGQTNEQFF.